This TCR beta chain came from a study of T cells in Graves' hyperthyroidism and ophthalmopathy. Findings of the study overall: Within blood appeared most thyroid clonotypes that had expanded above 0.001. A model of 13 V-J pairs discriminated ophthalmopathy from stable hyperthyroidism.

Ophthalmopathy patients showed a Clinical Activity Score of at least 3, NOSPECS grade of at least 4 and duration under 3 months. Regions amplified from RNA transcripts were the TCR beta CDR3 regions. With the HTBI primer set, the TCR CDR3 went through a first round of RT-PCR. TCRdb reprocessed the multiplex PCR reads with MiXCR, giving one entry per CDR3 protein. The sample contains 300,000 to 350,000 distinct CDR3 sequences, over 15% of which appear only once. The CDR3 sequence is 17 residues long. The germline V gene has CDR1 MNHEY and CDR2 SMNVEV (reference sequence). The V and J ends lost 1 base and 6 bases, in that order; junction bases with no gene match: 15. This clonotype was counted many times. The antigen is undetermined.

Material: blood. This clonotype was sampled from a woman in her thirties or forties with Graves' ophthalmopathy. The chain recombines TRBV27 with TRBJ2-7; 7 bases line up with TRBD2. CDR3: CASSLLIGGGPFGEQYF. The CDR3 DNA reads as TGTGCCAGCAGTTTATTGATTGGGGGAGGGCCCTTCGGCGAGCAGTACTTC.